A single sample gave rise to the 2 T cell receptor beta chains below, sequenced in a study of radiotherapy plus CTLA-4 blockade in lung cancer. Using immunoSEQ multiplex PCR, the repertoire was profiled, and TCRdb retains in-frame clones only, with some absent. This sample carries about 120,000 clones, about 87% of them seen once, and the ten largest clones take about 7%. The starting material was peripheral blood, obtained from a patient treated with radiotherapy plus ipilimumab. These TCRs come from a human donor with non-small cell lung cancer that progressed on radiotherapy plus ipilimumab.

The chain is built from TRBV6-5 and TRBJ2-7; D might be TRBD1 or TRBD2, each matching 6 bases. Germline V gene lookup returns CDR1 MNHEY and CDR2 SVGAGI. The V end lost 7 bases, the J end lost 6 bases, and 13 bases lay between the germline ends. This CDR3 comprises 12 residues. The CDR3 region is CASKAQGGEQYF. The DNA for the CDR3 is TGTGCCAGCAAAGCACAGGGAGGCGAGCAGTACTTC.

This clone was recorded a few times. This sequence joins TRBV2 and TRBJ2-7; either TRBD1 or TRBD2 may fit D (5 bases each). Germline CDR1 SNHLY, CDR2 FYNNEI. The CDR3 runs 14 residues. The ends were cut back, 6 bases at V and 5 bases at J, with 17 bases in the middle. CDR3 in amino acids: CASSLTGLGDEQYF. The CDR3 DNA is TGTGCCAGCAGCTTAACTGGGCTGGGGGACGAGCAGTACTTC.